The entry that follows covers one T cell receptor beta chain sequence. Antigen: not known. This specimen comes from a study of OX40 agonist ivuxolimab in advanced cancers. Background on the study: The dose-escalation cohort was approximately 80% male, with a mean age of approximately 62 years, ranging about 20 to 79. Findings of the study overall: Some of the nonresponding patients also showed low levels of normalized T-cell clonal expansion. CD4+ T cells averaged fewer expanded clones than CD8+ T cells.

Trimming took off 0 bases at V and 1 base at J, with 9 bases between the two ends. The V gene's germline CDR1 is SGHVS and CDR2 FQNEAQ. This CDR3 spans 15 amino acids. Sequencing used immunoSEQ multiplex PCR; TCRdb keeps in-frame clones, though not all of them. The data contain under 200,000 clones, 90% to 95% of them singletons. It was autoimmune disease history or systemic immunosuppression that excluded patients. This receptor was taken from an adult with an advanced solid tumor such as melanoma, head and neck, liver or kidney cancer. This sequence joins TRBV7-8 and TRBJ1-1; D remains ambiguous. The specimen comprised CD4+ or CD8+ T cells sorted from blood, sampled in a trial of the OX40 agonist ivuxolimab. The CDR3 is CASSLAPSQNTEAFF. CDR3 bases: TGTGCCAGCAGCTTAGCTCCATCCCAGAACACTGAAGCTTTCTTT.